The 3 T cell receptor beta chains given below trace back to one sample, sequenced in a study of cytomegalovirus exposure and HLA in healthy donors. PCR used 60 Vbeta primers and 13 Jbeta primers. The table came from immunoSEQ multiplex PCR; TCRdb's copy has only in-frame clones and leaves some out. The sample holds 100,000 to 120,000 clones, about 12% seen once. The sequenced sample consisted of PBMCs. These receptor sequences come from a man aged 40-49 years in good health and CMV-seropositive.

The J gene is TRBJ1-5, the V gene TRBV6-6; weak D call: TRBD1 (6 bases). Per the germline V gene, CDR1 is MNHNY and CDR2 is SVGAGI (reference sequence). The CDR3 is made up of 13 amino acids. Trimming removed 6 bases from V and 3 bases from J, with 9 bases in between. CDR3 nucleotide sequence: TGTGCCAGCAGGAGGGACACCAATCAGCCCCAGCATTTT. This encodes CASRRDTNQPQHF.

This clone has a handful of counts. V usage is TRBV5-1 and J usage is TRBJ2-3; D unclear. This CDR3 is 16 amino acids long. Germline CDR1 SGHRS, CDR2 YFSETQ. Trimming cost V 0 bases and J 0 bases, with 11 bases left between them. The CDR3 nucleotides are TGCGCCAGCAGCTTGGCTACGGCGGAGAGCACAGATACGCAGTATTTT. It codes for CASSLATAESTDTQYF.

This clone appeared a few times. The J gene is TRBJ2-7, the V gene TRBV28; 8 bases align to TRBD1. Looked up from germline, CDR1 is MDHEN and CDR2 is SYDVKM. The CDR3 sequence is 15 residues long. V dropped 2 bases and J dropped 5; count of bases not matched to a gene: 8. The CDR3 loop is CASSLSDRGRNEQYF. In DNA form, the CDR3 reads TGTGCCAGCAGTTTAAGTGACAGGGGTAGGAACGAGCAGTACTTC.